Below, 10 T cell receptor beta chains from the same sample are listed, as sequenced in a study of blood T cell repertoires in COVID-19. Here immunoSEQ multiplex PCR was the method, and the copy in TCRdb shows in-frame clones only, minus some. The sample lists roughly 65,000 clones, almost 80% occurring once. The specimen was peripheral blood. These TCRs come from a man aged 55-75 years with acute or convalescent COVID-19.

The chain links TRBV10-1 to TRBJ2-7, with 8 bases lining up with TRBD1. Germline CDR1 WNHNN, CDR2 SYGVQD (reference sequence). The CDR3 loop spans 16 amino acids. The J segment lost 6 bases and the V segment lost 0 bases, leaving 10 bases of the junction unmatched. DNA of the CDR3: TGCGCCAGCAGTGAGTCTCAGGGGGCAAATATGGTCGAGCAGTACTTC. Residues: CASSESQGANMVEQYF.

This clone was observed a single time. V and J are TRBV7-2 and TRBJ2-3; possible D gene TRBD1, 6 bases. The CDR3 totals 14 residues. CDR1 SGHTA and CDR2 FQGNSA come from the germline V gene. V shed 0 bases and J shed 11 bases, with 15 bases lying between them. The CDR3, as DNA: TGTGCCAGCAGCTTAGCTCGGCCCGAAGGGGGGCAGTATTTT. This codes for CASSLARPEGGQYF.

The genes are TRBV7-2 and TRBJ1-3; 7 bases match TRBD1. The CDR3 extends over 12 amino acids. CDR1 SGHTA and CDR2 FQGNSA come from the germline V gene. Germline trimming cut 5 bases from V and 9 bases from J; bases unmatched to any gene: 4. This CDR3 reads CASSQQGSTIYF. In DNA form, the CDR3 reads TGTGCCAGCAGCCAACAGGGGAGCACCATATATTTT.

The chain carries TRBV2 and TRBJ2-7; possible D gene TRBD2, 5 bases. Germline-derived CDR1 and CDR2 are SNHLY and FYNNEI. V dropped 5 bases and J dropped 6 bases, with 8 bases sitting between them. This CDR3 contains 11 residues. CDR3 DNA: TGTGCCAGCAGTATAGGAGGCGAGCAGTACTTC. Translation gives CASSIGGEQYF.

The chain combines TRBV5-1 with TRBJ1-3; 7 positions match TRBD1. Germline CDR1 reads SGHRS; CDR2 reads YFSETQ. Trimming cost V 0 bases and J 3 bases; bases outside gene matches: 3. This CDR3 is built from 15 residues. CDR3 loop: CASSLAAGGGNTIYF. The CDR3 coding sequence is TGCGCCAGCAGCTTGGCGGCAGGGGGTGGAAACACCATATATTTT. Filled out from reference TRBV5-1 and TRBJ1-3, the complete variable domain reads KAGVTQTPRYLIKTRGQQVTLSCSPISGHRSVSWYQQTPGQGLQFLFEYFSETQRNKGNFPGRFSGRQFSNSRSEMNVSTLELGDSALYLCASSLAAGGGNTIYFGEGSWLTVV.

The V and J genes are TRBV11-2 and TRBJ1-2, with a tentative D call TRBD1 (5 bases). With 0 bases removed from V and 6 bases from J, the gap between germline ends came to 11 bases. The CDR3 is 14 amino acids. Germline CDR1 and CDR2: SGHAT and FQNNGV. CDR3 sequence (DNA): TGTGCCAGCAGCTTAGAGCCAGGGCCCCATGGCTACACCTTC. Protein sequence: CASSLEPGPHGYTF.

This rearrangement joins TRBV13 to TRBJ1-5; D is possibly TRBD1 (5 bases). The V end lost 5 bases, the J end lost 6 bases, and 20 bases lay between the germline ends. The germline gives CDR1 PRHDT, CDR2 FYEKMQ (reference sequence). There are 16 residues in the CDR3. The CDR3 region is CASSIKAQGGSQPQHF. The DNA for the CDR3 is TGTGCCAGCAGCATAAAGGCCCAGGGAGGGAGTCAGCCCCAGCATTTT. The full variable domain, its missing parts supplied by reference TRBV13 and TRBJ1-5, is AAGVIQSPRHLIKEKRETATLKCYPIPRHDTVYWYQQGPGQDPQFLISFYEKMQSDKGSIPDRFSAQQFSDYHSELNMSSLELGDSALYFCASSIKAQGGSQPQHFGDGTRLSIL.

The chain links TRBV2 to TRBJ2-6, with a weak D call TRBD1 (7 bases). V was shortened by 6 bases and J by 0 bases, with 15 bases between the two germline ends. The V gene's germline CDR1 is SNHLY and CDR2 FYNNEI. The CDR3 loop spans 17 amino acids. CDR3 nucleotides: TGTGCCAGCAGCGCAGGGGGGAGGCTCTCTGGGGCCAACGTCCTGACTTTC. Protein sequence: CASSAGGRLSGANVLTF.

This chain links TRBV10-2 with TRBJ2-1; 7 bases fit TRBD1. The CDR3 covers 14 residues. The germline gives CDR1 WSHSY, CDR2 SAAADI. V lost 1 base and J lost 10; bases outside the gene matches: 7. CDR3 loop: CASSELKGAWEQFF. In DNA, the CDR3 is TGCGCCAGCAGTGAGTTAAAGGGGGCCTGGGAGCAGTTCTTC.

The V and J genes are TRBV4-2 and TRBJ2-5, with 8 bases identical to TRBD2. Trimming took 3 bases from V and 2 from J; bases not matched to a gene: 5. Germline V gives CDR1 LGHNA, CDR2 YNFKEQ. CDR3 size: 15 residues. This CDR3 reads CASSQHSGEQETQYF. CDR3 DNA: TGTGCCAGCAGCCAGCATAGCGGGGAACAAGAGACCCAGTACTTC.